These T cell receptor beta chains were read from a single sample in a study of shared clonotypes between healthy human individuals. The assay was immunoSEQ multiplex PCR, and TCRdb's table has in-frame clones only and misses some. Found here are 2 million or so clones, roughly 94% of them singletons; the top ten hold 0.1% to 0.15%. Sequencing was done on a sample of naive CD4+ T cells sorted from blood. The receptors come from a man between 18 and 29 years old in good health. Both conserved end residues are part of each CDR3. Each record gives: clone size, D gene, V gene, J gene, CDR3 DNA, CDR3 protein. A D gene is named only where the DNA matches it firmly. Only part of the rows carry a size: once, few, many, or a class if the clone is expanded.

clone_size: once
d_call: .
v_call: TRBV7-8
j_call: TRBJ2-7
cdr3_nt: TGTGCCAGCAGCTCGCTACAGGGCTCCTACGAGCAGTACTTC
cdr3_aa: CASSSLQGSYEQYF

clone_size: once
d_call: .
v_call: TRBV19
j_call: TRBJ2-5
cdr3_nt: TGTGCCAGTAGCTTTAAAATATGGGACCCCAGGTACTTC
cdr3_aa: CASSFKIWDPRYF

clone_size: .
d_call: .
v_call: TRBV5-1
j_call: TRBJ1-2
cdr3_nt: TGCGCCAGCAGCTTGGTTGGGACACACTACACCTTC
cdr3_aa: CASSLVGTHYTF

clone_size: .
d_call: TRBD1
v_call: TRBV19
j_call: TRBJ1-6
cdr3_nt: TGTGCCAGCCGCCGGGACAGGGATGCTTCACCCCTCCACTTT
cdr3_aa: CASRRDRDASPLHF

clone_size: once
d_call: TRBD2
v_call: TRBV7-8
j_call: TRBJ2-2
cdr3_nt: TGTGCCAGCAGCCTGGTTTGGACTAGCGGAATTAACACCGGGGAGCTGTTTTTT
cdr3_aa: CASSLVWTSGINTGELFF

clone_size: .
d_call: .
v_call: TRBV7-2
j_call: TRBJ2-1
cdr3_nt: TGTGCCAGCAGCTTAGTAGTGGGGTTGGAATACAATGAGCAGTTCTTC
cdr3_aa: CASSLVVGLEYNEQFF

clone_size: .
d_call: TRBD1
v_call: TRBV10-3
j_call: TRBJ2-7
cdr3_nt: TGTGCCATCAGTGAGTCGAGGGACACCGGGACAGTCGACTTC
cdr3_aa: CAISESRDTGTVDF

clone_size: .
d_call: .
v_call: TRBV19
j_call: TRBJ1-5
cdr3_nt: TGTGCCAGTAGTCCAGGAGGGGGATTTGGCAATCAGCCCCAGCATTTT
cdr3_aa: CASSPGGGFGNQPQHF

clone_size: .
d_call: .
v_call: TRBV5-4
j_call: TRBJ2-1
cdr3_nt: TGTGCCAGCAGCCCCGGGACCGAGGTCTACAATGAGCAGTTCTTC
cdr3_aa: CASSPGTEVYNEQFF

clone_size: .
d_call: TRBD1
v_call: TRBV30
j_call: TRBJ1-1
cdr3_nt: TGTGCCTGGCTGGGACAGAAGAACACTGAAGCTTTCTTT
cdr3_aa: CAWLGQKNTEAFF